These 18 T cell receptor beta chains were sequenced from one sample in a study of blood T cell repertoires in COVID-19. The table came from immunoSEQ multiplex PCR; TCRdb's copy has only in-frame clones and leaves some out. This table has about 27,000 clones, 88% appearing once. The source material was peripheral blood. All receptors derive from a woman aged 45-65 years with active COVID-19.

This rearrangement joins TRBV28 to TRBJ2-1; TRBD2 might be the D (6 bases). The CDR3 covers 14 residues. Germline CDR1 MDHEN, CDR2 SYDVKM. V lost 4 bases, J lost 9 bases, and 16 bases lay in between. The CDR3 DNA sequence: TGTGCCAGCAGTTCCCCAGAGTTGCGGGGTGAGCAGTTCTTC. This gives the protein CASSSPELRGEQFF.

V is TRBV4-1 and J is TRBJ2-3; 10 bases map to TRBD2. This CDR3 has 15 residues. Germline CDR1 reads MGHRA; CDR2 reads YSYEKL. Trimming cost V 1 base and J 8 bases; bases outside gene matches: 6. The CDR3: CASSQGLAGVGTQYF. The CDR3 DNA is TGCGCCAGCAGCCAAGGGCTAGCGGGAGTAGGTACGCAGTATTTT.

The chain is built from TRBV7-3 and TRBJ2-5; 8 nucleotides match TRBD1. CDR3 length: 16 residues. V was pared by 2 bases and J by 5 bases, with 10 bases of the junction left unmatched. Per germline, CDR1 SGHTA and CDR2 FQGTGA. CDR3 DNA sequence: TGTGCCAGCAGCTTATACCCCGGACAGGGCCGCGAGACCCAGTACTTC. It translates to CASSLYPGQGRETQYF.

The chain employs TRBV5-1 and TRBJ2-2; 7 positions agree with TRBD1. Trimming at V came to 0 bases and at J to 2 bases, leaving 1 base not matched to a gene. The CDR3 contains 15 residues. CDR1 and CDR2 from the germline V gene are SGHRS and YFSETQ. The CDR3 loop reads CASSLDRGNTGELFF. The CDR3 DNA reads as TGCGCCAGCAGCTTGGACAGGGGAAACACCGGGGAGCTGTTTTTT. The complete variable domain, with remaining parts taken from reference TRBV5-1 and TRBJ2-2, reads KAGVTQTPRYLIKTRGQQVTLSCSPISGHRSVSWYQQTPGQGLQFLFEYFSETQRNKGNFPGRFSGRQFSNSRSEMNVSTLELGDSALYLCASSLDRGNTGELFFGEGSRLTVL.

CDR3 residues: CASSLAGTGSNEQFF. CDR3 bases: TGTGCCAGCAGCTTAGCCGGGACAGGGAGCAATGAGCAGTTCTTC. The J gene is TRBJ2-1, the V gene TRBV7-9; TRBD1 agrees at 9 bases. After removal of 0 bases from V and 6 bases from J, the junction contained 3 bases not matched to a gene. The CDR3 is 15 residues long. CDR1 is SEHNR, CDR2 FQNEAQ, per germline (reference sequence).

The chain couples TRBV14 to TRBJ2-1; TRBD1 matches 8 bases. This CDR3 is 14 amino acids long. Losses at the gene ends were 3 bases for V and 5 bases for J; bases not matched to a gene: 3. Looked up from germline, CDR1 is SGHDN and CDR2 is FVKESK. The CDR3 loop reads CASSHGQGDNEQFF. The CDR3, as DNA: TGTGCCAGCAGCCACGGACAGGGAGACAATGAGCAGTTCTTC.

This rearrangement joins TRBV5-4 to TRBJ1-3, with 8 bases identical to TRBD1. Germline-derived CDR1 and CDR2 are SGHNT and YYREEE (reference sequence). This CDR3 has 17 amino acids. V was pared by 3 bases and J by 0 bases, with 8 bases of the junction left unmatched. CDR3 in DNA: TGTGCCAGCAGCTCGCGAAAAACAGGGGGCTCTGGAAACACCATATATTTT. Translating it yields CASSSRKTGGSGNTIYF.

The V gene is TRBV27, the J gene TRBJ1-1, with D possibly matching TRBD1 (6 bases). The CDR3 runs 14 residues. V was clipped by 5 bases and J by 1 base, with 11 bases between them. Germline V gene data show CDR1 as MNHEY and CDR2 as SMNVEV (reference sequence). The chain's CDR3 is CASSNGQRNTEAFF. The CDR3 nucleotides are TGTGCCAGCAGTAACGGACAGCGGAACACTGAAGCTTTCTTT.

CDR3 protein: CASSATGLRNTGELFF. The CDR3 coding sequence is TGTGCCAGCAGCGCCACGGGACTTAGGAACACCGGGGAGCTGTTTTTT. The chain is built from TRBV9 and TRBJ2-2; a possible D gene is TRBD2 (6 bases). This CDR3 comprises 16 residues. Germline lookup yields CDR1 SGDLS and CDR2 YYNGEE. V gave up 3 bases and J gave up 1 base, with 13 bases separating them.

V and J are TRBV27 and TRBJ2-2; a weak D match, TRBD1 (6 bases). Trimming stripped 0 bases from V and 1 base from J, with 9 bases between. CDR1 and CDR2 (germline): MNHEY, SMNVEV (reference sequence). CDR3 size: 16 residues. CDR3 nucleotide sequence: TGTGCCAGCAGTTTATCGGCAGGGGTGAACACCGGGGAGCTGTTTTTT. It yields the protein CASSLSAGVNTGELFF.

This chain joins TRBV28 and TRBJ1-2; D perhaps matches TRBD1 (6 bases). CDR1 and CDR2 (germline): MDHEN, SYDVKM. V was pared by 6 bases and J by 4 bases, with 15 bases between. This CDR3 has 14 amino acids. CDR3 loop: CASREQGPTYGYTF. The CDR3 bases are TGTGCCAGCAGGGAACAGGGTCCTACCTATGGCTACACCTTC.

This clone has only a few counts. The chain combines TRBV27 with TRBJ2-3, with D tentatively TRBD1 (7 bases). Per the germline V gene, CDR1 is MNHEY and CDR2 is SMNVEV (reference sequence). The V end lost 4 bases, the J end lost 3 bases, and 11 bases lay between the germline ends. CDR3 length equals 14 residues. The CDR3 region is CASSWSGGTDTQYF. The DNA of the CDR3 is TGTGCCAGCAGTTGGTCAGGGGGGACAGATACGCAGTATTTT.

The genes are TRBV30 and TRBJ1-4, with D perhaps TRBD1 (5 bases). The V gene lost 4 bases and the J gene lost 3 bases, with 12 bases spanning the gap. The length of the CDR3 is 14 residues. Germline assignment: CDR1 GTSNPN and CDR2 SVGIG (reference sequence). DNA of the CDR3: TGTGCCTGGACAACGGGGGGAGCTAATGAAAAACTGTTTTTT. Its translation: CAWTTGGANEKLFF. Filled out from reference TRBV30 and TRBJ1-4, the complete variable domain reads SQTIHQWPATLVQPVGSPLSLECTVEGTSNPNLYWYRQAAGRGLQLLFYSVGIGQISSEVPQNLSASRPQDRQFILSSKKLLLSDSGFYLCAWTTGGANEKLFFGSGTQLSVL.

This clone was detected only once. The CDR3 is CASSLYLGDEQYF. In DNA form, the CDR3 reads TGTGCCAGCAGTTTATATTTAGGGGACGAGCAGTACTTC. The chain recombines TRBV28 with TRBJ2-7; D is perhaps TRBD1 (5 bases). Germline lookup yields CDR1 MDHEN and CDR2 SYDVKM. This CDR3 is 13 amino acids long. V gave up 1 base and J gave up 5 bases, with 9 bases separating them.

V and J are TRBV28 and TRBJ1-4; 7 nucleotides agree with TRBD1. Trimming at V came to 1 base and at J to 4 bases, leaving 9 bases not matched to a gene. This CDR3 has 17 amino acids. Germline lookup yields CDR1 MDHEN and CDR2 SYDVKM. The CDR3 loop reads CASSLFVQGELNEKLFF. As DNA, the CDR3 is TGTGCCAGCAGTTTATTCGTCCAGGGGGAGCTTAATGAAAAACTGTTTTTT.

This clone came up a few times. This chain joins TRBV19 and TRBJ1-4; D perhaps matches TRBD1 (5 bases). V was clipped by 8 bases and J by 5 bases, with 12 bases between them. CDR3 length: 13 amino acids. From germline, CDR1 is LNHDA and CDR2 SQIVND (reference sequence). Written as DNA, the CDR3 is TGTGCCAGTCGGACAAGGGGAAATGAAAAACTGTTTTTT. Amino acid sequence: CASRTRGNEKLFF.

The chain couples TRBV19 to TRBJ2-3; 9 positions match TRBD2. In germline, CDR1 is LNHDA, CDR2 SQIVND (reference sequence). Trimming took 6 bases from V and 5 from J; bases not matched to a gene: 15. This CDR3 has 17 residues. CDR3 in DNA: TGTGCCAGTAGCCCGGGCGCGGGAGGGCCCAGGCAAGATACGCAGTATTTT. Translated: CASSPGAGGPRQDTQYF.

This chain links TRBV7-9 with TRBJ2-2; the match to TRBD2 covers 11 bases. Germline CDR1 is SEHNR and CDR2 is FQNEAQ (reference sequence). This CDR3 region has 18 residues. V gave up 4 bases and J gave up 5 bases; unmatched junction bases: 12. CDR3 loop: CASSSISGLAVTTGELFF. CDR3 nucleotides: TGTGCCAGCAGCTCTATCTCGGGACTAGCGGTTACTACCGGGGAGCTGTTTTTT.